The rows below give T cell receptor beta chains drawn from one sample of a study of T cells after yellow fever vaccination. From the 5' RACE reads, TCRdb called clonotypes with MiXCR, one entry per CDR3 protein. In the table there are 550,000 to 750,000 distinct CDR3 sequences, 13% of which are singletons. Sequencing used PBMCs, obtained on the day of the yellow fever booster vaccination. These receptors originate from a young man who received the YFV17D yellow fever vaccine. Both conserved end residues are part of each CDR3. Fields, in order: CDR3 DNA, CDR3 protein, clone size, J gene, D gene, V gene. D genes are given only for firm matches. Size is stated for part of the rows, as once, few or many counts, or as a class when the clone is expanded.

CDR3 DNA: TGTGCCAGCAGGCCGACTAGCGGGAGGGCCAAAAACATTCAGTACTTC; CDR3 protein: CASRPTSGRAKNIQYF; clone size: NA; J gene: TRBJ2-4; D gene: TRBD2; V gene: TRBV12-3/TRBV12-4
CDR3 DNA: TGTGCCAGCTCACCACCAGTGGCTAGCGGAGAGACCCAGTACTTC; CDR3 protein: CASSPPVASGETQYF; clone size: few; J gene: TRBJ2-5; D gene: TRBD2; V gene: TRBV18
CDR3 DNA: TGCGCCAGCAGCCTGGGGCTAGCCCCGAACACCGGGGAGCTGTTTTTT; CDR3 protein: CASSLGLAPNTGELFF; clone size: few; J gene: TRBJ2-2; D gene: NA; V gene: TRBV5-1
CDR3 DNA: TGTGCCAGTAGATCATCCTATGGGGGTAATGAGCAGTTCTTC; CDR3 protein: CASRSSYGGNEQFF; clone size: NA; J gene: TRBJ2-1; D gene: NA; V gene: TRBV19
CDR3 DNA: TGTGCCAGCAGCTTGGGTTGGTCCCCCATTAACTATGGCTACACCTTC; CDR3 protein: CASSLGWSPINYGYTF; clone size: few; J gene: TRBJ1-2; D gene: NA; V gene: TRBV5-5
CDR3 DNA: TGTGCCAGCAGTTACGGGGCTACCAGCGGAAATTCCTACGAGCAGTACTTC; CDR3 protein: CASSYGATSGNSYEQYF; clone size: once; J gene: TRBJ2-7; D gene: NA; V gene: TRBV6-5
CDR3 DNA: TGTGCCAGCAGTTCCCGGACAGGGGGGCTCTACGAGCAGTACTTC; CDR3 protein: CASSSRTGGLYEQYF; clone size: NA; J gene: TRBJ2-7; D gene: TRBD1; V gene: TRBV6-2/TRBV6-3
CDR3 DNA: TGTGCTAGCAGCTTAGAGGTAGCGGGAGTTGCAGATACGCAGTATTTT; CDR3 protein: CASSLEVAGVADTQYF; clone size: NA; J gene: TRBJ2-3; D gene: TRBD2; V gene: TRBV7-7
CDR3 DNA: TGTGCCAGCAGCTTAGTCCGATCTGCAACTAATGAAAAACTGTTTTTT; CDR3 protein: CASSLVRSATNEKLFF; clone size: NA; J gene: TRBJ1-4; D gene: NA; V gene: TRBV7-9
CDR3 DNA: TGTGCCAGCAGTTTAGGTGGCCTCTACAATGAGCAGTTCTTC; CDR3 protein: CASSLGGLYNEQFF; clone size: NA; J gene: TRBJ2-1; D gene: NA; V gene: TRBV12-3/TRBV12-4
CDR3 DNA: TGCGCCAGCAGCTTGGTAGTAGCGCCAAACACCGGGGAGCTGTTTTTT; CDR3 protein: CASSLVVAPNTGELFF; clone size: few; J gene: TRBJ2-2; D gene: NA; V gene: TRBV5-1
CDR3 DNA: TGCGCCAGCAGTCATCCGGGACAGGGGTGCGAGCAGTACTTC; CDR3 protein: CASSHPGQGCEQYF; clone size: many; J gene: TRBJ2-7; D gene: TRBD1; V gene: TRBV23-1
CDR3 DNA: TGTGCCAGCTGGGAGGGCAACACAGATACGCAGTATTTT; CDR3 protein: CASWEGNTDTQYF; clone size: few; J gene: TRBJ2-3; D gene: TRBD2; V gene: TRBV27
CDR3 DNA: TGTGCCAGCAGCTTAGGACCCGGACAGGCCTACCCCGCAACTAACTATGGCTACACCTTC; CDR3 protein: CASSLGPGQAYPATNYGYTF; clone size: few; J gene: TRBJ1-2; D gene: TRBD1; V gene: TRBV11-1
CDR3 DNA: TGTGCCTGGAGGGAGGCTGTTGCTTCCAGCACCATATATTTT; CDR3 protein: CAWREAVASSTIYF; clone size: NA; J gene: TRBJ1-3; D gene: NA; V gene: TRBV30
CDR3 DNA: TGTGCCACCAGTGACCCGGGACTAGCGTCGAACACCGGGGAGCTGTTTTTT; CDR3 protein: CATSDPGLASNTGELFF; clone size: NA; J gene: TRBJ2-2; D gene: TRBD2; V gene: TRBV24-1
CDR3 DNA: TGTGCCAGCAGCTTACAGGGGGTTGAAGCTTTCTTT; CDR3 protein: CASSLQGVEAFF; clone size: few; J gene: TRBJ1-1; D gene: TRBD1; V gene: TRBV5-5
CDR3 DNA: TGTGCCACCAGCTGGGGCATAGCGGTGAGCTCCTACGAGCAGTACTTC; CDR3 protein: CATSWGIAVSSYEQYF; clone size: few; J gene: TRBJ2-7; D gene: NA; V gene: TRBV15
CDR3 DNA: TGTGCCAGCAGCCAACTAGGACTAGCGCCAACCTACGAGCAGTACTTC; CDR3 protein: CASSQLGLAPTYEQYF; clone size: NA; J gene: TRBJ2-7; D gene: TRBD2; V gene: TRBV14
CDR3 DNA: TGTGCCAGCAGTTTTGACGCCTCCCCCAGGAATACGCAGTATTTT; CDR3 protein: CASSFDASPRNTQYF; clone size: many; J gene: TRBJ2-3; D gene: NA; V gene: TRBV12-3/TRBV12-4
CDR3 DNA: TGCGCCAGCAGCCCAGTATTGGGTGGGAACGCTGGGCAGTACTTC; CDR3 protein: CASSPVLGGNAGQYF; clone size: NA; J gene: TRBJ2-7; D gene: NA; V gene: TRBV5-1
CDR3 DNA: TGTGCCAGCAGCTCATCCCCAGGTGCCTACGAGCAGTACTTC; CDR3 protein: CASSSSPGAYEQYF; clone size: few; J gene: TRBJ2-7; D gene: NA; V gene: TRBV7-8
CDR3 DNA: TGCAGTGCTAAGGCACAGGGGAAGGTCGAGCAGTTCTTC; CDR3 protein: CSAKAQGKVEQFF; clone size: few; J gene: TRBJ2-1; D gene: TRBD1; V gene: TRBV20-1
CDR3 DNA: TGTGCCAGCAGCTTATTTGCGGGAGTCTCCGAGCAGTACTTC; CDR3 protein: CASSLFAGVSEQYF; clone size: NA; J gene: TRBJ2-7; D gene: TRBD2; V gene: TRBV7-2
CDR3 DNA: TGTGCCAGCAGCTCTAGGCCCACCGGGGAGCTGTTTTTT; CDR3 protein: CASSSRPTGELFF; clone size: few; J gene: TRBJ2-2; D gene: NA; V gene: TRBV7-2
CDR3 DNA: TGTGCCAGCCTACGTCGACAGGGCTACTCCTACGAGCAGTACTTC; CDR3 protein: CASLRRQGYSYEQYF; clone size: NA; J gene: TRBJ2-7; D gene: TRBD1; V gene: TRBV18
CDR3 DNA: TGTGCCAGCAGCTCCAATCAGGGGAGGGGAGATACGCAGTATTTT; CDR3 protein: CASSSNQGRGDTQYF; clone size: NA; J gene: TRBJ2-3; D gene: NA; V gene: TRBV7-2
CDR3 DNA: TGTGCCAGCAGTTACTCGGCTAGCGGGAATGAGCAGTTCTTC; CDR3 protein: CASSYSASGNEQFF; clone size: few; J gene: TRBJ2-1; D gene: TRBD2; V gene: TRBV6-2/TRBV6-3
CDR3 DNA: TGTGCCAGCAGCTCCTTGAGTAGAAATGAAGCTTTCTTT; CDR3 protein: CASSSLSRNEAFF; clone size: many; J gene: TRBJ1-1; D gene: NA; V gene: TRBV7-9
CDR3 DNA: TGCAGCGTTGAAGGTATGGCTGGACAGCTAGACTACGAGCAGTACTTC; CDR3 protein: CSVEGMAGQLDYEQYF; clone size: NA; J gene: TRBJ2-7; D gene: NA; V gene: TRBV29-1
CDR3 DNA: TGCAGTGCTAGCCGTCAGGGAAGGAATGAGCAGTTCTTC; CDR3 protein: CSASRQGRNEQFF; clone size: few; J gene: TRBJ2-1; D gene: NA; V gene: TRBV20-1